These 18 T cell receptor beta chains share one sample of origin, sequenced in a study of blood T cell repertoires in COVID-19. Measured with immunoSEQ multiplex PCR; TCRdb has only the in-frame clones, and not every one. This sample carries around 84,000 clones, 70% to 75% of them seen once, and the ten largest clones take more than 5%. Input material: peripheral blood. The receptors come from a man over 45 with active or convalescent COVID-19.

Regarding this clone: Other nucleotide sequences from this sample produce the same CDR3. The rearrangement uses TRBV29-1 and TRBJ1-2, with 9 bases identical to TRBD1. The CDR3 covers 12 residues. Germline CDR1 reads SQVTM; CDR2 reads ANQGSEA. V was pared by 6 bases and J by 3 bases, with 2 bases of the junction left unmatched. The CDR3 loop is CSVRQGDYGYTF. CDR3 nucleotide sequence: TGCAGCGTCCGACAGGGGGACTATGGCTACACCTTC.

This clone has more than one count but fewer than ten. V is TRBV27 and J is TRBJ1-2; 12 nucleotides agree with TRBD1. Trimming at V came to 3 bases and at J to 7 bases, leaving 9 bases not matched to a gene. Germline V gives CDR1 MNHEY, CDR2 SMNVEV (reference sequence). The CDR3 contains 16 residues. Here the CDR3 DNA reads TGTGCCAGCAGTTTGGGACAGGGGGCGATTGGGGCTGGCTACACCTTC. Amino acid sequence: CASSLGQGAIGAGYTF.

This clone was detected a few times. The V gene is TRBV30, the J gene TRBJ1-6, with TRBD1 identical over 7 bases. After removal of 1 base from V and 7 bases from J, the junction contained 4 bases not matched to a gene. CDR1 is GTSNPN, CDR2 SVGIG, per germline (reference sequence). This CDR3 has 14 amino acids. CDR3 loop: CAWSGGQQNSPLHF. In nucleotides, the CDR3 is TGTGCCTGGAGTGGGGGACAGCAGAATTCACCCCTCCACTTT.

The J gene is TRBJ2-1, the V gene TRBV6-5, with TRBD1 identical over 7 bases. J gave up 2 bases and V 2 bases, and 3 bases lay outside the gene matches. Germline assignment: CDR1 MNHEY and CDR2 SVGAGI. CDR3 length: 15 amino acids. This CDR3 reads CASSYRDRTYNEQFF. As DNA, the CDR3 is TGTGCCAGCAGTTACCGGGACAGAACCTACAATGAGCAGTTCTTC.

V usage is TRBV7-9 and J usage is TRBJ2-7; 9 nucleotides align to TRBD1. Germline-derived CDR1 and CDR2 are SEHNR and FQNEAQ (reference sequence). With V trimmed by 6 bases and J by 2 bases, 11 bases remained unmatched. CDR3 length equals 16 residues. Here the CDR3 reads CASRPAGTGLPYEQYF. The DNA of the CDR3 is TGTGCCAGCAGACCAGCCGGGACAGGGCTCCCCTACGAGCAGTACTTC.

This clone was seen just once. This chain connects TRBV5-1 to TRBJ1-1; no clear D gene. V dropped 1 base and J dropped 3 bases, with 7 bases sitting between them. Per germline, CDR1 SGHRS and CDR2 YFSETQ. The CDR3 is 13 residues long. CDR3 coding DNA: TGCGCCAGCAGCTTGCAGAGGGACACTGAAGCTTTCTTT. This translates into CASSLQRDTEAFF. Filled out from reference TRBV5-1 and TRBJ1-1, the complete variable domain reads KAGVTQTPRYLIKTRGQQVTLSCSPISGHRSVSWYQQTPGQGLQFLFEYFSETQRNKGNFPGRFSGRQFSNSRSEMNVSTLELGDSALYLCASSLQRDTEAFFGQGTRLTVV.

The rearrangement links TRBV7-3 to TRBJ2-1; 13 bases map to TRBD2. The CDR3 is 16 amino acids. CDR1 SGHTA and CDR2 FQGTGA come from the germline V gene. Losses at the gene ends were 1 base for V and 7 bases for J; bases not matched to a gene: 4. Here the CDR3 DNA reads TGTGCCAGCAGCTTAATCCCGGGACTAGCGGGGAATGAGCAGTTCTTC. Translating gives CASSLIPGLAGNEQFF. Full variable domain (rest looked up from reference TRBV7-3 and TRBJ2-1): GAGVSQTPSNKVTEKGKYVELRCDPISGHTALYWYRQSLGQGPEFLIYFQGTGAADDSGLPNDRFFAVRPEGSVSTLKIQRTERGDSAVYLCASSLIPGLAGNEQFFGPGTRLTVL.

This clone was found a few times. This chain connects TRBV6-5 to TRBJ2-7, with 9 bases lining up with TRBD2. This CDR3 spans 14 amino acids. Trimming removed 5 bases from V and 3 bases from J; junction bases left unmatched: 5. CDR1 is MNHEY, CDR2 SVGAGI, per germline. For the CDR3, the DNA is TGTGCCAGCAGTCCCTTGCGGGGGGGCTACGAGCAGTACTTC. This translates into CASSPLRGGYEQYF.

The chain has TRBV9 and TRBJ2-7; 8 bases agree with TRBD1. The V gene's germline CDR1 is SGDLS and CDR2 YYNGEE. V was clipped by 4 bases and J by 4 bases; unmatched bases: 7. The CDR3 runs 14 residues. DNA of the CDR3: TGTGCCAGCAGCCCGAGGACAGGGAGTTACGAGCAGTACTTC. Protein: CASSPRTGSYEQYF.

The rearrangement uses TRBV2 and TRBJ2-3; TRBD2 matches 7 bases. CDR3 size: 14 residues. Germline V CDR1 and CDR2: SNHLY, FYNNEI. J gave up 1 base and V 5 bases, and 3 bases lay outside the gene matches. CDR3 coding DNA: TGTGCCAGCAGTTTTACTAGCGGCACAGATACGCAGTATTTT. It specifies CASSFTSGTDTQYF. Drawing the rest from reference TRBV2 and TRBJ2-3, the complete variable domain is EPEVTQTPSHQVTQMGQEVILRCVPISNHLYFYWYRQILGQKVEFLVSFYNNEISEKSEIFDDQFSVERPDGSNFTLKIRSTKLEDSAMYFCASSFTSGTDTQYFGPGTRLTVL.

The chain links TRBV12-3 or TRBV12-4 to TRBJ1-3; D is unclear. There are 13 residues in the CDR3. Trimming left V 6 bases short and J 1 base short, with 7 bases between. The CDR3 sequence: CASSLQSGNTIYF. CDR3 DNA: TGTGCCAGCAGCCTCCAGTCTGGAAACACCATATATTTT.

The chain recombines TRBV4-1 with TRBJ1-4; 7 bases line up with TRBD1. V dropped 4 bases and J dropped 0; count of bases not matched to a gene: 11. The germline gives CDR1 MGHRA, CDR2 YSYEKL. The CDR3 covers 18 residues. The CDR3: CASSPRGRDRSTNEKLFF. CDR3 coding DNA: TGCGCCAGCAGCCCCCGGGGACGGGACAGATCAACTAATGAAAAACTGTTTTTT.

CDR3 coding DNA: TGTGCCAGCAGAGGGACAGGGAACACTGAAGCTTTCTTT. It codes for CASRGTGNTEAFF. The V call is TRBV3-1 (or the pseudogene TRBV3-2), the J call TRBJ1-1; TRBD1 aligns across 8 bases. The V gene end was trimmed by 6 bases and the J gene end by 1 base; junction bases not matched to a gene: 1. Germline-derived CDR1 and CDR2 are LGHDT and YNNKEL (reference sequence). CDR3 size: 13 residues.

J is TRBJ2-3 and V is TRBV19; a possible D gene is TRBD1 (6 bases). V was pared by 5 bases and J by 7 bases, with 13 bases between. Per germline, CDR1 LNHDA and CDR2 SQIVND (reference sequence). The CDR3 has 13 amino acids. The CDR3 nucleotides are TGTGCCAGTAGTCAGGGGTTCGATTATACGCAGTATTTT. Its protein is CASSQGFDYTQYF.

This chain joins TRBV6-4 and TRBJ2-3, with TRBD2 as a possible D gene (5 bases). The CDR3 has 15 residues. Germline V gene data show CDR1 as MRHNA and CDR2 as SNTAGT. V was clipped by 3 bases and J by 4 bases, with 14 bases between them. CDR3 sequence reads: CASSEAANGADTQYF. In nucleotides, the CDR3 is TGTGCCAGCAGTGAAGCGGCTAACGGGGCAGATACGCAGTATTTT.

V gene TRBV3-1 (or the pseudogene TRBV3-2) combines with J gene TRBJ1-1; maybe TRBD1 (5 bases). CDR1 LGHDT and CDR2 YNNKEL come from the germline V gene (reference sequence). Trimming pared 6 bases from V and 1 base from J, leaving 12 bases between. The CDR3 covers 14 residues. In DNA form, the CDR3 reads TGTGCCAGCAGGCTAGGACATTCGAACACTGAAGCTTTCTTT. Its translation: CASRLGHSNTEAFF.

CDR3 residues: CASSQPEGGYTF. The CDR3 nucleotides read TGTGCCAGCAGCCAGCCCGAGGGCGGCTACACCTTC. This chain joins TRBV3-1 (or the pseudogene TRBV3-2) and TRBJ1-2; D gene ambiguous. Germline V gives CDR1 LGHDT, CDR2 YNNKEL (reference sequence). The germline V and J ends were trimmed by 3 bases and 8 bases, with 10 bases remaining between them. The CDR3 totals 12 residues.

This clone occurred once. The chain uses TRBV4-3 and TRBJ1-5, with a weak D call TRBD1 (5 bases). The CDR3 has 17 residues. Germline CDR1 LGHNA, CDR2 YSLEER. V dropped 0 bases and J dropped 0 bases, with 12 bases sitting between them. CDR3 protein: CASSQEVAGPSNQPQHF. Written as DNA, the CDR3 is TGCGCCAGCAGCCAAGAAGTCGCGGGGCCTAGCAATCAGCCCCAGCATTTT.